This T cell receptor (beta chain) originates from a study of T cells expressing NK-cell markers. For the study at large: The TCR beta repertoires were obtained from sorted CD3+CD56+NKG2C+, CD3+CD56+NKG2C- and CD3+CD56-NKG2C+ T cells. Seven sequenced donors out of eight were HCMV-seropositive, one seronegative. Study outcomes and limitations: These clonotypes, the leaders elsewhere, also led the CD3+CD56-NKG2C+ fraction in a handful of donors.

The length of the CDR3 is 15 residues. In germline, CDR1 is LGHDT, CDR2 YNNKEL (reference sequence). A note on this clonotype: Its specificity is unknown.

Template switching by 5'RACE with UMIs generated the TCR beta cDNA. TCRdb reanalyzed the 5' RACE reads and collapses them to one entry per CDR3 protein, without DNA. In all, the sample yields a few hundred thousand distinct CDR3 sequences. The sequence derives from a woman in her fifties or sixties in good health. The sample consisted of blood T cells: a sorted CD56 or NKG2C T cell subset, CD4+ or CD8+ T cells, or bulk PBMC T cells (not recorded which). The chain couples TRBV3-1 to TRBJ2-3; as DNA is missing, the TRBD2 call by TCRdb cannot be tested. This chain's CDR3 is CASSQTSGGAPTQYF.